These T cell receptor beta chains were read from a single sample in a study of T cell responses to AZD1222 COVID-19 vaccine. The table came from immunoSEQ multiplex PCR; TCRdb's copy has only in-frame clones and leaves some out. The table records roughly 130,000 clones, about 88% of them present only once. The specimen comprised peripheral blood, sampled on day 0 of MenACWY control vaccination. Receptors originate from an adult in good health. CDR3s include the opening cysteine and the closing phenylalanine or tryptophan. D genes are given only for firm matches. Only part of the rows carry a size: once, few, many, or a class if the clone is expanded.

j_gene: TRBJ1-1
v_gene: TRBV19
abundance: .
d_gene: .
CDR3aa: CASSMYGRASTEAFF
CDR3nt: TGTGCCAGTAGTATGTATGGCAGGGCGAGCACTGAAGCTTTCTTT

j_gene: TRBJ1-1
v_gene: TRBV5-5
abundance: .
d_gene: .
CDR3aa: CASSLISTEAFF
CDR3nt: TGTGCCAGCAGCTTGATATCCACTGAAGCTTTCTTT

j_gene: TRBJ1-6
v_gene: TRBV4-1
abundance: .
d_gene: .
CDR3aa: CASSQTNNSPLHF
CDR3nt: TGCGCCAGCAGCCAGACGAACAATTCACCCCTCCACTTT

j_gene: TRBJ1-5
v_gene: TRBV6-1
abundance: medium-sized
d_gene: .
CDR3aa: CASSEKSGSGNQPQHF
CDR3nt: TGTGCCAGCAGTGAAAAGTCTGGTTCGGGCAATCAGCCCCAGCATTTT

j_gene: TRBJ1-3
v_gene: TRBV11-2
abundance: .
d_gene: .
CDR3aa: CASSHTGRNTIYF
CDR3nt: TGTGCCAGCAGCCACACAGGAAGAAACACCATATATTTT

j_gene: TRBJ1-1
v_gene: TRBV2
abundance: .
d_gene: TRBD1
CDR3aa: CASSEALGTGLNTEAFF
CDR3nt: TGTGCCAGCAGTGAAGCCTTAGGGACAGGACTGAACACTGAAGCTTTCTTT

j_gene: TRBJ2-7
v_gene: TRBV11-2
abundance: once
d_gene: TRBD1
CDR3aa: CASRSTGGHSYEQYF
CDR3nt: TGTGCCAGCAGATCGACAGGGGGTCACTCCTACGAGCAGTACTTC

j_gene: TRBJ2-1
v_gene: TRBV4-2
abundance: .
d_gene: .
CDR3aa: CASSQPPGGRSSYNEQFF
CDR3nt: TGTGCCAGCAGCCAACCCCCCGGCGGGCGGAGCTCCTACAATGAGCAGTTCTTC

j_gene: TRBJ2-3
v_gene: TRBV29-1
abundance: .
d_gene: TRBD2
CDR3aa: CSVELPLAGVTDTQYF
CDR3nt: TGCAGCGTCGAACTCCCCCTAGCGGGAGTTACAGATACGCAGTATTTT

j_gene: TRBJ2-7
v_gene: TRBV10-2
abundance: few
d_gene: .
CDR3aa: CASTTSEENYEQYF
CDR3nt: TGCGCCAGCACAACGAGCGAAGAAAACTACGAGCAGTACTTC

j_gene: TRBJ2-7
v_gene: TRBV6-5
abundance: .
d_gene: .
CDR3aa: CASSYGRHYEQYF
CDR3nt: TGTGCCAGCAGTTACGGACGTCACTACGAGCAGTACTTC

j_gene: TRBJ2-3
v_gene: TRBV24-1
abundance: few
d_gene: .
CDR3aa: CATSDLASDTQYF
CDR3nt: TGTGCCACCAGTGATTTGGCTAGCGATACGCAGTATTTT

j_gene: TRBJ1-5
v_gene: TRBV28
abundance: .
d_gene: .
CDR3aa: CASSRGIPPANQPQHF
CDR3nt: TGTGCCAGCAGCCGGGGAATACCGCCCGCGAATCAGCCCCAGCATTTT

j_gene: TRBJ1-3
v_gene: TRBV2
abundance: .
d_gene: TRBD1
CDR3aa: CASSGLAGQNHGDSGNTIYF
CDR3nt: TGTGCCAGCAGTGGGCTTGCGGGACAGAACCATGGAGACTCTGGAAACACCATATATTTT